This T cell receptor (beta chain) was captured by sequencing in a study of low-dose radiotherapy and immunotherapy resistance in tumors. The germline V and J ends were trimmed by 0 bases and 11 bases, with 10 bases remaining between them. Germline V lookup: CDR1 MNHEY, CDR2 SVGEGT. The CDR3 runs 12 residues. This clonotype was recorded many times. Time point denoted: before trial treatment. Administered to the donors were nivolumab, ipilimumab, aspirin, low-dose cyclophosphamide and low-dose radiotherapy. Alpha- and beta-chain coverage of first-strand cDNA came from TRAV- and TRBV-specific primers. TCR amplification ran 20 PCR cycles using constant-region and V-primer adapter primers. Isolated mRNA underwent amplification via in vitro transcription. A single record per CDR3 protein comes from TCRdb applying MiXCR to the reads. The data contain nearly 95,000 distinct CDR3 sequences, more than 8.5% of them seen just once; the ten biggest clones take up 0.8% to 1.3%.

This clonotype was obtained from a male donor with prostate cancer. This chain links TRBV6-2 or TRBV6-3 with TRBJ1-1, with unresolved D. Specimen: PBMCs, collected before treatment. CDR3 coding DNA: TGTGCCAGCAGTTACTCGAACACCGCTGCTTTCTTT. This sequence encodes CASSYSNTAAFF.